This T cell receptor (beta chain) was captured in a study of CD8+CD57+ T cells in acquired aplastic anemia (dated by TCRdb to the late 2010s). Context from the whole study: DNA extracted from sorted CD4+ and CD8+ cells had a mean of about 3.3 ug, with a range of about 0.19 to 27.4 ug. A CD8+CD57+ expansion meant a frequency higher than the mean frequency seen in healthy subjects.

Flow cytometry had shown CD8+CD57+ cell expansion in the patients selected for sequencing. Every patient had a diagnosis of severe acquired aplastic anemia based on International Study of Aplastic Anemia and Agranulocytosis and Camitta criteria. At the time blood was sampled, none of the patients had received any therapy. TCR repertoires of sorted CD4+ and CD8+ blood T cells from severe aplastic anemia patients and healthy subjects were deep-sequenced in the study. Patients were enrolled under clinicaltrials.gov protocols 00001620, 01623167, 00001397, 00071045, 00081523 and 00961064 in the USA. Ficoll-Paque density gradient centrifugation was used to isolate peripheral blood mononuclear cells. CD4+ and CD8+ T cells were sorted by FACS or magnetic beads before DNA extraction. Overall study outcomes, separate from this receptor: CD8+ Simpson's diversity did not differ significantly between patients and healthy controls (P=0.060). Around 27 CD8+ CDR3 sequences were found in both patients and controls but appeared to be highly expressed in patients and within the immunodominant clones of the patients.

Profiling of TCR beta VDJ combinations and CDR3 sequences used genomic DNA as the template. TCR repertoire sequencing was run on an Illumina HiSeq 2000. Per the source publication's procedure: TRBV/TRBJ rearrangement plots, CDR3 size and DJ length profiles, and Simpson's diversity index were used to evaluate the repertoires. The immunodominant clone was defined as the most abundant DNA sequence in deep sequencing data. CDR3 amino acid sequences were checked for sharing across subjects and were also compared against the VDJdb database and published repertoires. Using fastp at Q25 and MiXCR, TCRdb reprocessed the public reads and kept productive beta chains. Merged by CDR3 protein, the rows form single entries marked with the most common genes and DNA. For this entry, the V and J calls and clone size follow TCRdb and not the study's own pipeline. The sample table holds about 150,000 distinct CDR3 sequences, of which about 50% were seen once. Jointly, the top ten make up about 30% of the sample.

This clonotype was found many times. Which antigen it targets is not known. It has no much larger one-base neighbor in the sample; base qualities were not kept. At the junction V is shortened by 5 bases and J by 4 bases, with 15 bases in between. From a lookup of the germline V gene, CDR1 and CDR2 are SGDLS and YYNGEE. Counted from cysteine to phenylalanine, this CDR3 has 14 amino acids. The entry retains the CDR3 DNA only, 42 bases that are in frame from base 1. The material sequenced was sorted CD4+, CD8+, or CD8+CD57+ T cells (not recorded which) from PBMCs. The chain links TRBV9 with TRBJ1-1, with TRBD1 as a weak D call on 6 bases. This receptor was identified in a human donor with aplastic anemia. The nucleotide sequence is given as TGTGCCAGCAGTCCGTGGGGGGGGGCCACTGAAGCTTTCTTT. The translation is CASSPWGGATEAFF.